Listed below are T cell receptor beta chains from one sample, sequenced in a study of T cells after yellow fever vaccination. TCRdb re-called the 5' RACE reads with MiXCR, one entry per CDR3 protein. The sample records about 75,000 distinct CDR3 sequences, about 7.3% being singletons. This specimen consisted of CD8+ T cells sorted from PBMCs, obtained more than 8 days after the first yellow fever vaccination. All receptors derive from a man between 18 and 35 years old who received the YFV17D yellow fever vaccine. Both conserved end residues are part of each CDR3. The D gene is left open where the match is weak. Clone size is given for some rows only: seen once, a few or many times, or a class if the clone is expanded.

CDR3 length,clone size,J gene,D gene,V gene,CDR3 protein,CDR3 DNA
14,many,TRBJ1-2,-,TRBV7-6,CASSFNNGAYGYTF,TGTGCCAGCAGCTTTAACAACGGGGCCTATGGCTACACCTTC
14,-,TRBJ1-1,-,TRBV5-1,CASSLAGGNTEAFF,TGCGCCAGCAGCTTGGCTGGGGGGAACACTGAAGCTTTCTTT
16,few,TRBJ2-3,-,TRBV12-3/TRBV12-4,CASSLRGKASTDTQYF,TGTGCCAGCAGTTTAAGGGGCAAAGCTAGCACAGATACGCAGTATTTT
13,few,TRBJ2-1,-,TRBV19,CASSSDSPREQFF,TGTGCCAGTAGCTCGGACAGCCCTCGGGAGCAGTTCTTC
14,-,TRBJ1-1,TRBD1,TRBV29-1,CSVEDRVANTEAFF,TGCAGCGTTGAGGACAGGGTAGCGAACACTGAAGCTTTCTTT
13,-,TRBJ2-7,-,TRBV13,CASRPGASYEQYF,TGTGCCAGCAGACCCGGGGCCTCCTACGAGCAGTACTTC
15,-,TRBJ1-4,-,TRBV9,CASSAGQLTAEGLFF,TGTGCCAGCAGCGCCGGACAGCTGACTGCTGAGGGGCTGTTTTTT
14,-,TRBJ2-1,TRBD2,TRBV7-6,CAPLAGGQVNEQFF,TGTGCCCCTCTAGCGGGGGGGCAGGTCAATGAGCAGTTCTTC
16,-,TRBJ2-1,TRBD1,TRBV29-1,CSVEDSTGGNYNEQFF,TGCAGCGTTGAAGACAGTACAGGGGGAAACTACAATGAGCAGTTCTTC
17,many,TRBJ1-6,-,TRBV7-6,CASRTGGGASENSPLHF,TGTGCCAGCAGAACCGGCGGGGGGGCTTCGGAAAATTCACCCCTCCACTTT
13,-,TRBJ2-6,-,TRBV28,CASRGSGANVLTF,TGTGCCAGCAGGGGCTCTGGGGCCAACGTCCTGACTTTC
14,many,TRBJ2-7,-,TRBV21-1,CASSTLGRRDEQYF,TGTGCCAGCAGCACGTTGGGACGGAGGGACGAGCAGTACTTC
14,many,TRBJ1-1,-,TRBV12-3/TRBV12-4,CASSPGRLNTEAFF,TGTGCCAGCAGTCCAGGGCGCCTGAACACTGAAGCTTTCTTT
17,few,TRBJ2-1,-,TRBV7-9,CASSLAWGRPSYNEQFF,TGTGCCAGCAGCTTAGCGTGGGGACGTCCCTCCTACAATGAGCAGTTCTTC
16,few,TRBJ2-2,TRBD1,TRBV11-2,CASSLRQGWTSGELFF,TGTGCCAGCAGCTTGAGACAGGGCTGGACGTCCGGGGAGCTGTTTTTT
20,many,TRBJ2-2,TRBD2,TRBV11-2,CASSFPGLAGGPGGTGELFF,TGTGCCAGCAGCTTCCCGGGACTAGCGGGGGGGCCTGGAGGTACCGGGGAGCTGTTTTTT
18,-,TRBJ1-2,TRBD1,TRBV15,CATSSDSGTGFINYGYTF,TGTGCCACCAGCAGCGATTCCGGGACAGGCTTTATTAACTATGGCTACACCTTC
14,few,TRBJ1-5,-,TRBV6-2/TRBV6-3,CASSLNGVYQPQHF,TGTGCCAGCAGTCTCAACGGAGTGTATCAACCCCAGCATTTT
15,-,TRBJ2-2,-,TRBV7-7,CASSLGLGGPGALFF,TGTGCCAGCAGCTTGGGACTGGGGGGGCCCGGGGCGCTGTTTTTT
16,few,TRBJ2-7,TRBD1,TRBV11-3,CASSDTRDRTPSEQYF,TGTGCCAGCAGCGACACCCGGGACAGGACTCCATCCGAGCAGTACTTC
14,few,TRBJ2-1,TRBD2,TRBV12-3/TRBV12-4,CASDTSGGAYEQFF,TGTGCCAGCGATACTAGCGGGGGGGCCTATGAGCAGTTCTTC
13,many,TRBJ1-1,TRBD1,TRBV4-1,CASSQGGQVEAFF,TGCGCCAGCAGCCAAGGAGGACAGGTTGAAGCTTTCTTT
15,many,TRBJ1-1,-,TRBV4-3,CASSQDWGGNTEAFF,TGCGCCAGCAGCCAAGATTGGGGGGGAAACACTGAAGCTTTCTTT
15,many,TRBJ2-5,TRBD2,TRBV2,CASRKGTSGGETQYF,TGTGCCAGCAGGAAGGGGACTAGCGGGGGAGAGACCCAGTACTTC
17,-,TRBJ1-2,-,TRBV9,CASSVHASGTPNYGYTF,TGTGCCAGCAGCGTTCATGCCTCCGGGACACCGAACTATGGCTACACCTTC
16,many,TRBJ2-3,TRBD2,TRBV5-1,CASSYTRAGSTDTQYF,TGCGCCAGCAGCTATACTCGAGCGGGGAGCACAGATACGCAGTATTTT
21,-,TRBJ2-5,TRBD2,TRBV5-1,CASSLYTPPPAGADRWETQYF,TGCGCCAGCAGCTTGTATACCCCGCCCCCAGCGGGGGCGGACCGGTGGGAGACCCAGTACTTC
15,-,TRBJ2-5,-,TRBV5-1,CASSLVLVGQETQYF,TGCGCCAGCAGCTTGGTGCTAGTAGGTCAAGAGACCCAGTACTTC
14,few,TRBJ2-3,-,TRBV5-4,CASSLSGNADTQYF,TGTGCCAGCAGCTTGAGCGGAAACGCAGATACGCAGTATTTT
12,-,TRBJ2-5,-,TRBV12-3/TRBV12-4,CASASAAETQYF,TGTGCCAGCGCCTCGGCTGCAGAGACCCAGTACTTC
18,-,TRBJ1-1,-,TRBV21-1,CASSKFPPPARDTTEAFF,TGTGCCAGCAGCAAATTCCCCCCGCCAGCCCGGGACACCACTGAAGCTTTCTTT
15,few,TRBJ2-3,TRBD2,TRBV12-5,CASARSGGATDTQYF,TGTGCTAGTGCCCGTAGCGGGGGGGCCACAGATACGCAGTATTTT
19,few,TRBJ2-5,TRBD2,TRBV4-1,CASSQAWTSGGTNQETQYF,TGCGCCAGCAGCCAAGCCTGGACTAGCGGGGGGACCAACCAAGAGACCCAGTACTTC
15,many,TRBJ2-7,-,TRBV6-1,CASSDPWDTLREQYF,TGTGCCAGCAGCGACCCTTGGGACACCCTTCGCGAGCAGTACTTC
20,few,TRBJ2-3,TRBD2,TRBV7-9,CASSLVRGGGAGTATDTQYF,TGTGCCAGCAGCTTAGTTCGTGGCGGGGGGGCCGGAACGGCCACAGATACGCAGTATTTT
13,few,TRBJ2-7,-,TRBV7-2,CASGEFPGYEQYF,TGTGCCAGTGGCGAGTTTCCGGGGTACGAGCAGTACTTC
10,-,TRBJ1-1,-,TRBV6-5,CATSYTEAFF,TGTGCCACCTCCTACACTGAAGCTTTCTTT